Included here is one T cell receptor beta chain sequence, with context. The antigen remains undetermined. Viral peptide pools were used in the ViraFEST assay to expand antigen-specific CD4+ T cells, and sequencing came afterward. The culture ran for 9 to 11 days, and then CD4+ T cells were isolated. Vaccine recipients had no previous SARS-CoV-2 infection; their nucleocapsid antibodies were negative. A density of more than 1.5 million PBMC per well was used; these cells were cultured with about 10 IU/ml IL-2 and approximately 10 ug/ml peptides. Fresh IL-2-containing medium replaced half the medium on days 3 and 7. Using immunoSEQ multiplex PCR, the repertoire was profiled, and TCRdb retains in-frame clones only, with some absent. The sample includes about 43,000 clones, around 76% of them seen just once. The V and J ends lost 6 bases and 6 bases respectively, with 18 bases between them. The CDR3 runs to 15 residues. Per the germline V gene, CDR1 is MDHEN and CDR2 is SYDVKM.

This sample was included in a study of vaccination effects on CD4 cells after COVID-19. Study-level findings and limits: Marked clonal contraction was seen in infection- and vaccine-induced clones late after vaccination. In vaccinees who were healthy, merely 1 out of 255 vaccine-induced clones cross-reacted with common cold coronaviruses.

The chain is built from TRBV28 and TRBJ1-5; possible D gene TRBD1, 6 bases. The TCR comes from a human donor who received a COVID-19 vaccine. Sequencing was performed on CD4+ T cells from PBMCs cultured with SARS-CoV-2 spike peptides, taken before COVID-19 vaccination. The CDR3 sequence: CASSPPDSGTQPQHF. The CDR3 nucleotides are TGTGCCAGCAGCCCCCCGGACAGTGGGACTCAGCCCCAGCATTTT.